A selection of T cell receptor beta chains follows, all from one sample in a study of vaccination and CD4 T cells after COVID-19. These receptors have no identified antigens. TCRdb re-analysed the PCR reads in MiXCR, keeping a single row per CDR3 protein. Among 8,700 or so distinct CDR3 sequences listed, about 65% were seen once. The specimen was CD4+ T cells from blood, cultured in vitro, collected before SARS-CoV-2 vaccination. These TCRs come from a human donor who had recovered from COVID-19. Each CDR3 is given with its conserved first and last residue. The order of the fields is D gene, clone size, V gene, J gene, CDR3 protein, CDR3 DNA. A D gene is named only where the DNA matches it firmly. Clone size appears in some rows only: once, few, many, or a class for an expanded clone.

.	once	TRBV15	TRBJ2-6	CATSRVRGSGANVLTF	TGTGCCACCAGCAGAGTGCGGGGCTCTGGGGCCAACGTCCTGACTTTC
.	few	TRBV21-1	TRBJ1-2	CASSKRTGYYGYTF	TGTGCCAGCAGCAAGAGGACAGGGTACTATGGCTACACCTTC
.	.	TRBV20-1	TRBJ2-1	CSASLNEQFF	TGCAGTGCTAGTCTCAATGAGCAGTTCTTC
.	.	TRBV7-9	TRBJ2-3	CASSLTPSQDTQYF	TGTGCCAGCAGCTTAACGCCTAGCCAAGATACGCAGTATTTT
.	few	TRBV21-1	TRBJ1-5	CASTQRGPKPFNQPQHF	TGTGCCAGCACCCAGAGGGGGCCTAAGCCTTTCAATCAGCCCCAGCATTTT
.	.	TRBV12-3/TRBV12-4	TRBJ1-1	CASSFGGIDTEAFF	TGTGCCAGCAGTTTTGGGGGGATCGACACTGAAGCTTTCTTT
TRBD1	few	TRBV6-2/TRBV6-3	TRBJ2-5	CASRGQNRETQYF	TGTGCCAGCAGGGGACAGAACCGAGAGACCCAGTACTTC
.	.	TRBV20-1	TRBJ2-7	CSARKGLNYYEQYF	TGCAGTGCTAGAAAGGGACTCAACTACTACGAGCAGTACTTC
.	.	TRBV5-4	TRBJ1-6	CASSLDRMIASPLHF	TGTGCCAGCAGCTTGGACAGGATGATTGCTTCACCCCTCCACTTT
TRBD2	few	TRBV7-2	TRBJ2-5	CASSLDSGRWETQYF	TGTGCCAGCAGCTTAGACAGCGGGAGGTGGGAGACCCAGTACTTC
TRBD2	.	TRBV9	TRBJ2-3	CASSVGGGTADTQYF	TGTGCCAGCAGCGTTGGCGGGGGGACCGCAGATACGCAGTATTTT
.	.	TRBV19	TRBJ1-3	CASSMGGQSSGNTIYF	TGTGCCAGTAGTATGGGCGGACAGAGCTCTGGAAACACCATATATTTT
TRBD1	.	TRBV5-1	TRBJ1-1	CASSGSRGSTEAFF	TGCGCCAGCAGCGGAAGCAGGGGGAGTACTGAAGCTTTCTTT
TRBD2	.	TRBV19	TRBJ2-4	CASSEGLDGIQYF	TGTGCCAGTAGCGAGGGACTAGATGGCATTCAGTACTTC
.	.	TRBV2	TRBJ2-3	CASSWGPADTQYF	TGTGCCAGCAGTTGGGGGCCTGCGGATACGCAGTATTTT
.	.	TRBV15	TRBJ1-1	CATSREAGTMNTEAFF	TGTGCCACCAGCAGAGAGGCAGGGACCATGAACACTGAAGCTTTCTTT
.	.	TRBV7-3	TRBJ2-1	CASSLTRGSGNEQFF	TGTGCCAGCAGCTTAACAAGGGGAAGTGGGAATGAGCAGTTCTTC
TRBD2	.	TRBV20-1	TRBJ2-7	CSALGGLVGRVEQYF	TGCAGTGCTCTGGGTGGACTAGTGGGCAGGGTCGAGCAGTACTTC
.	.	TRBV20-1	TRBJ2-3	CSARPYSADTQYF	TGCAGTGCTAGGCCCTACTCAGCAGATACGCAGTATTTT
.	.	TRBV10-3	TRBJ1-1	CAISEPLVSTEAFF	TGTGCCATCAGCGAACCCCTGGTGAGCACTGAAGCTTTCTTT
.	.	TRBV20-1	TRBJ1-5	CSARQGGQPQHF	TGCAGTGCTAGACAGGGCGGTCAGCCCCAGCATTTT
.	once	TRBV11-2	TRBJ2-3	CASSLDPGDTDTQYF	TGTGCCAGCAGCTTAGATCCGGGGGATACAGATACGCAGTATTTT
.	.	TRBV2	TRBJ2-5	CASSESLETQYF	TGTGCCAGCAGTGAGAGCTTAGAGACCCAGTACTTC
TRBD2	.	TRBV2	TRBJ2-7	CASSVAGVNEQYF	TGTGCCAGCAGTGTAGCGGGAGTCAACGAGCAGTACTTC
.	once	TRBV28	TRBJ2-2	CASSLSGDLNTGELFF	TGTGCCAGCAGTTTATCGGGGGACTTGAACACCGGGGAGCTGTTTTTT
.	.	TRBV27	TRBJ2-1	CASSQGWARSNEQFF	TGTGCCAGCAGTCAAGGTTGGGCCCGGAGCAATGAGCAGTTCTTC
.	.	TRBV28	TRBJ2-7	CASSSRDSPIGGQYF	TGTGCCAGCAGTTCTCGGGACAGCCCAATCGGGGGGCAGTACTTC
.	.	TRBV19	TRBJ1-1	CASRRQVNTEAFF	TGTGCCAGTAGAAGACAGGTCAACACTGAAGCTTTCTTT
.	.	TRBV7-8	TRBJ2-5	CASSFYLETQYF	TGTGCCAGCAGCTTCTATCTTGAGACCCAGTACTTC
TRBD2	.	TRBV20-1	TRBJ2-3	CSASNLMKAGDGTDTQYF	TGCAGTGCTAGCAACCTGATGAAAGCGGGAGACGGTACAGATACGCAGTATTTT
TRBD2	once	TRBV11-3	TRBJ2-2	CASSPIGASGHTGELFF	TGTGCCAGCAGCCCAATTGGGGCTAGCGGACACACCGGGGAGCTGTTTTTT
.	.	TRBV20-1	TRBJ2-2	CSAREGGTNTGELFF	TGCAGTGCTAGAGAGGGGGGTACGAACACCGGGGAGCTGTTTTTT
.	once	TRBV14	TRBJ1-1	CASSLQVVGFGNTEAFF	TGTGCCAGCAGCCTGCAGGTGGTAGGGTTTGGGAACACTGAAGCTTTCTTT
TRBD1	.	TRBV20-1	TRBJ1-2	CSATGGWGYTF	TGCAGTGCTACAGGGGGCTGGGGCTACACCTTC
TRBD2	.	TRBV11-2	TRBJ2-3	CASSSSGSGTQYF	TGTGCCAGCAGTTCCAGCGGGAGTGGTACGCAGTATTTT
.	.	TRBV6-1	TRBJ1-1	CASRTVRSEAFF	TGTGCCAGCAGAACCGTGAGGAGTGAAGCTTTCTTT